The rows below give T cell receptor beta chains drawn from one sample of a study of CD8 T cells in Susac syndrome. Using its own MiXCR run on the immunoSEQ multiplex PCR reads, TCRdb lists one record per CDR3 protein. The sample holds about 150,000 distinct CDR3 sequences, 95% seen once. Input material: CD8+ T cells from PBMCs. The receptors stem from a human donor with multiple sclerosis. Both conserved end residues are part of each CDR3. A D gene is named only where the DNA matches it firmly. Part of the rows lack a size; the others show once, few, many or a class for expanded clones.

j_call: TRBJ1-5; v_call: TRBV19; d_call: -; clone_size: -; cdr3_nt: TGTGCCAGTAGTATGTATAATCAGCCCCAGCATTTT; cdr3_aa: CASSMYNQPQHF
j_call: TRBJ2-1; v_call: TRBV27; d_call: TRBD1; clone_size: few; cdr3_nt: TGTGCCAGCAGTCCGGGACAGGGGTACAATGAGCAGTTCTTC; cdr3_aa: CASSPGQGYNEQFF
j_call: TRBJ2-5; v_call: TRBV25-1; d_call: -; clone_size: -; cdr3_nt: TGTGCCAGCAGTGAATTTGAGGGAAGGTCCGACCAAGAGACCCAGTACTTC; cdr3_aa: CASSEFEGRSDQETQYF
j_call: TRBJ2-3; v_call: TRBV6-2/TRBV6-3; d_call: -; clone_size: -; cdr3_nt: TGTGCCAGCAGTGCCCTCACGGATACGCAGTATTTT; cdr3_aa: CASSALTDTQYF
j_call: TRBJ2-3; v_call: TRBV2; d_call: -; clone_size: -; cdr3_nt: TGTGCCAGCAGTATCGAACCGGGACTTCGCACAGATACGCAGTATTTT; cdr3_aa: CASSIEPGLRTDTQYF
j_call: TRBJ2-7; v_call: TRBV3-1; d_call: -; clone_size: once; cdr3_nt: TGTGCCAGCAGCCACGGAGGCAGTGCAACCTACGAGCAGTACTTC; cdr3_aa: CASSHGGSATYEQYF
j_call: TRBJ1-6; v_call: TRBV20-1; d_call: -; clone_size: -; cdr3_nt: TGCAGTGCTGGCCTGGTGGGAGGGACCCATAATTCACCCCTCCACTTT; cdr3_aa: CSAGLVGGTHNSPLHF
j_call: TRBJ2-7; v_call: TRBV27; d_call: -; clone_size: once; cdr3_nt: TGTGCCAGCAGTTTACTGGACAGCTACGAGCAGTACTTC; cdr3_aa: CASSLLDSYEQYF
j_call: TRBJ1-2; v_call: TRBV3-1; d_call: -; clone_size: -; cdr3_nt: TGTGCCAGCAGCCAAGGGGGGGTCTCCTATGGCTACACCTTC; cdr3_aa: CASSQGGVSYGYTF
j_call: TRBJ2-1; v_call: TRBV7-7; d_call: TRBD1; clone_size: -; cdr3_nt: TGTGCTAGCAGCTACGGGACAGGATCGTATGAGCAGTTCTTC; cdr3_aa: CASSYGTGSYEQFF
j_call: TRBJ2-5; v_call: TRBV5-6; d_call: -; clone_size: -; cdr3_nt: TGTGCCAGCAGCGGTTCGGGACTTTCGTACTTC; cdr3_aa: CASSGSGLSYF
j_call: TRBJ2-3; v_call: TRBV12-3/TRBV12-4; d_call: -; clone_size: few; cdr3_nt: TGTGCCAGCAGTTTACAGGGAGATACGCAGTATTTT; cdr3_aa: CASSLQGDTQYF
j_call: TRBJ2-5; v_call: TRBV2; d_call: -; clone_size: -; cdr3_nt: TGTGCCAGCAGTGAAGCGTGGGCTAGCCGAGAGGAGACCCAGTACTTC; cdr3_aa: CASSEAWASREETQYF
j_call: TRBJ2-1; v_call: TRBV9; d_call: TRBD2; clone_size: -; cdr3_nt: TGTGCCAGCAGCGTAGCCGGTTCTAGCGGATACAATGAGCAGTTCTTC; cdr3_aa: CASSVAGSSGYNEQFF
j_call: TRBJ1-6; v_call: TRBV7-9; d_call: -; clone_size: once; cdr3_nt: TGTGCCAGCAGCTCTCGCCCGGGGCAGGGAGGGAATTCACCCCTCCACTTT; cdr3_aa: CASSSRPGQGGNSPLHF
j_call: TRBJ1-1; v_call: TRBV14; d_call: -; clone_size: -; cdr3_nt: TGTGCCAGCAGCCAAGAAGTCCAGGATGAAGCTTTCTTT; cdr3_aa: CASSQEVQDEAFF
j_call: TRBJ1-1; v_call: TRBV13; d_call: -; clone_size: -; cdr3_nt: TGTGCCAGCAGCTCGAGAGGGGGTTTGGAAGCTTTCTTT; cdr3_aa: CASSSRGGLEAFF
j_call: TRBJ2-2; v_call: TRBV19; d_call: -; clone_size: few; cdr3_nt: TGTGCCAGTAGCGACACCGGGGAGCTGTTTTTT; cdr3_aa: CASSDTGELFF
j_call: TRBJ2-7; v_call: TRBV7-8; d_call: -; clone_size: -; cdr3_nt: TGTGCCAGCAGCTTAGTTGCGTCGGCCTACGAGCAGTACTTC; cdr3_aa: CASSLVASAYEQYF
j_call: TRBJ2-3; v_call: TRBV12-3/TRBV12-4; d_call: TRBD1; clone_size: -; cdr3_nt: TGTGCCAGCAGCAGGGGGCTGACAGATACGCAGTATTTT; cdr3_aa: CASSRGLTDTQYF
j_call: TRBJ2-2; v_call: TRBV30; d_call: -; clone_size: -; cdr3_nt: TGTGCCTGGAGCGCCGATCCAGGGGTCGGGGAGCTGTTTTTT; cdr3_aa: CAWSADPGVGELFF
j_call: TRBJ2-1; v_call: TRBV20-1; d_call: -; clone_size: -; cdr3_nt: TGCAGTGCTAGAGCGGGCAATAGGGGCAATGAGCAGTTCTTC; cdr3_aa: CSARAGNRGNEQFF
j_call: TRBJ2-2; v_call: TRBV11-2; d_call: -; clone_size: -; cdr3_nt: TGTGCCAGCAGCTCTACCCCGTCCAGCGGGGAGCTGTTTTTT; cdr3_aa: CASSSTPSSGELFF
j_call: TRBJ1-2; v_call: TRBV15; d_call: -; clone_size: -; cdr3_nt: TGTGCCACCAGCCCTAATGCCGGGGGTTATGGCTACACCTTC; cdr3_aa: CATSPNAGGYGYTF
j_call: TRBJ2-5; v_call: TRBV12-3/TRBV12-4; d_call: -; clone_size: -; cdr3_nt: TGTGCCAGCAGTTTAACGGGACCGCTTCCGGGGACCCAGTACTTC; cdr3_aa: CASSLTGPLPGTQYF
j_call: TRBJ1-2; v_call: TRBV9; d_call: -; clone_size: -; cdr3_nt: TGTGCCAGCAGCGTAACTCTGCGGACCACCGACTATGGCTACACCTTC; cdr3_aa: CASSVTLRTTDYGYTF
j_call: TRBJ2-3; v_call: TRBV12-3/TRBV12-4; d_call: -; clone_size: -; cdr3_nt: TGTGCCAGCAGTCTAGGGGACTTGAGCACAGATACGCAGTATTTT; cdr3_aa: CASSLGDLSTDTQYF
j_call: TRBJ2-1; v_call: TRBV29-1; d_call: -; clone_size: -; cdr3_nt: TGCAGCGTTGACGGGACGAGCTCCTACAATGAGCAGTTCTTC; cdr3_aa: CSVDGTSSYNEQFF
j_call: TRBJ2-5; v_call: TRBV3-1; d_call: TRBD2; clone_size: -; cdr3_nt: TGTGCCAGCAGCCAAGGACGGGGAGGGCAAGAGACCCAGTACTTC; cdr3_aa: CASSQGRGGQETQYF
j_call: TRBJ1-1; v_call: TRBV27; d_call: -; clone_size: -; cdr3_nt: TGTGCCAGCAACAAGTACCGGAGCACTGAAGCTTTCTTT; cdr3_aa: CASNKYRSTEAFF
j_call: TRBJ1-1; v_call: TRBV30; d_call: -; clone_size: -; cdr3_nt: TGTGCCTGGAGTTACAGGGCCACTGAAGCTTTCTTT; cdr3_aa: CAWSYRATEAFF
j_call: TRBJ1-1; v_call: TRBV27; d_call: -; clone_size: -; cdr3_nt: TGTGCCAGCAGATTGACAGCGAACACTGAAGCTTTCTTT; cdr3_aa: CASRLTANTEAFF
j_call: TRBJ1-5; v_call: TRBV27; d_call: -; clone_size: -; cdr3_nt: TGTGCCAGTGGGGACATAAATCAGCCCCAGCATTTT; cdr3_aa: CASGDINQPQHF
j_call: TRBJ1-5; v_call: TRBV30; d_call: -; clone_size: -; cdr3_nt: TGTGCCTGGAGTGTACAGTACAATCAGCCCCAGCATTTT; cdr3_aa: CAWSVQYNQPQHF
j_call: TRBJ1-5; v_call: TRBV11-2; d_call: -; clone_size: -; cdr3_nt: TGTGCCAGCAGCTCAGGGGCGAGCAATCAGCCCCAGCATTTT; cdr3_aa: CASSSGASNQPQHF
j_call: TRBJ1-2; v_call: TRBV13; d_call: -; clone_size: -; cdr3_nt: TGTGCCAGCAGCTTAGGGCCGGCCAGCTATGGCTACACCTTC; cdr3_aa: CASSLGPASYGYTF
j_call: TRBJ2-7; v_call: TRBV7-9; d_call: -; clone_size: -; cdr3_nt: TGTGCCAGCAGCAGTTACAGGGATCTTTACGAGCAGTACTTC; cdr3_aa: CASSSYRDLYEQYF
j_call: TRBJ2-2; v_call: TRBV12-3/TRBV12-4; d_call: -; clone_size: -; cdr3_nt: TGTGCCAGCAGTTTACTGGACGGGGAGCTGTTTTTT; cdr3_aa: CASSLLDGELFF
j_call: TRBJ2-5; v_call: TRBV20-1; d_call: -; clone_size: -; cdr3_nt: TGCAGTGCTATAAGGTCGGGCATTGGAGAGACCCAGTACTTC; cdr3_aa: CSAIRSGIGETQYF
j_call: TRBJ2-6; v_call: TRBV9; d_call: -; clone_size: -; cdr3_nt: TGTGCCAGCAGCCAATGGAAAACGAGGAGCTCTGGGGCCAACGTCCTGACTTTC; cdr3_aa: CASSQWKTRSSGANVLTF
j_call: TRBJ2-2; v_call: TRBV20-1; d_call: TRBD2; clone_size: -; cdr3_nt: TGCAGTGCTAGAGACCCGACTAGCGGGGGGTATTCTGGGGAGCTGTTTTTT; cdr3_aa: CSARDPTSGGYSGELFF
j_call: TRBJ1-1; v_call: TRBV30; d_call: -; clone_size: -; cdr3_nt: TGTGCCTGGAGTGTATCTGAAGCTTTCTTT; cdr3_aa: CAWSVSEAFF